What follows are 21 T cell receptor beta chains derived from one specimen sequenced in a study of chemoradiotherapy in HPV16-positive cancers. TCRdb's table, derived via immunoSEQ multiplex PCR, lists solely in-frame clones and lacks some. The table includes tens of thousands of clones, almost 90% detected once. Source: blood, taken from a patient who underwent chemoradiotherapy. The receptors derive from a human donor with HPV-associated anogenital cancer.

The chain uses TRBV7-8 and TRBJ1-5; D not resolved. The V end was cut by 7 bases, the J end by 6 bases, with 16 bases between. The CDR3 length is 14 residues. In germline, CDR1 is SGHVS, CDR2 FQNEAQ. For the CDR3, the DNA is TGTGCCAGCACCCTTACGGACTTCGGTCAGCCCCAGCATTTT. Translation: CASTLTDFGQPQHF.

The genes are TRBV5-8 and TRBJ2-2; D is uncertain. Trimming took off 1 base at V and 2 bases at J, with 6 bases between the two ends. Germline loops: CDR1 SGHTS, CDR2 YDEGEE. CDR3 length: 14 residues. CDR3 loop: CASSLWFNTGELFF. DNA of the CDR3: TGTGCCAGCAGCTTGTGGTTCAACACCGGGGAGCTGTTTTTT.

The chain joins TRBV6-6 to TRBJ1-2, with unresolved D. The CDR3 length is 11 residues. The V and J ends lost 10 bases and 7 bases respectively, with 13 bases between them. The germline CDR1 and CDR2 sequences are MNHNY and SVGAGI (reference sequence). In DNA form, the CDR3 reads TGTGCCACCGACTCCCAACCTGGCTACACCTTC. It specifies CATDSQPGYTF.

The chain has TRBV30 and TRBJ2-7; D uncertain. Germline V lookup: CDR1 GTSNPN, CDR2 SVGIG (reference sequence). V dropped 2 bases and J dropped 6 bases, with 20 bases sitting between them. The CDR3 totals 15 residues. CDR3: CAWSPGLVPPSEQYF. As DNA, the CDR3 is TGTGCCTGGAGTCCCGGGTTAGTACCTCCTTCCGAGCAGTACTTC.

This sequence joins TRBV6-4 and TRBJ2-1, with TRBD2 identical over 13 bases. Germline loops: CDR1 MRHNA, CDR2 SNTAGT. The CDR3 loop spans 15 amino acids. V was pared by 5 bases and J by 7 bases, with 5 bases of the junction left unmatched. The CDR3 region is CASSKLAGGLNEQFF. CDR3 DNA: TGTGCCAGCAGTAAACTAGCGGGGGGGTTGAATGAGCAGTTCTTC.

CDR3 amino acids: CASSMWASGRNEQFF. CDR3 DNA sequence: TGTGCCAGTAGTATGTGGGCTAGCGGGAGGAATGAGCAGTTCTTC. This rearrangement joins TRBV19 to TRBJ2-1, with 11 bases identical to TRBD2. Germline V lookup: CDR1 LNHDA, CDR2 SQIVND (reference sequence). The CDR3 is 15 amino acids. The junction had 5 bases not matched to a gene; V was cut back by 3 bases and J by 7 bases.

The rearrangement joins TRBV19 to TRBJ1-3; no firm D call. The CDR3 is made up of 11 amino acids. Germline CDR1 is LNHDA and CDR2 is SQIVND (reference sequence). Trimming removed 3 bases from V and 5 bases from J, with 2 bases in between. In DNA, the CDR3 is TGTGCCAGTAGTATTCGAAACACCATATATTTT. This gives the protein CASSIRNTIYF.

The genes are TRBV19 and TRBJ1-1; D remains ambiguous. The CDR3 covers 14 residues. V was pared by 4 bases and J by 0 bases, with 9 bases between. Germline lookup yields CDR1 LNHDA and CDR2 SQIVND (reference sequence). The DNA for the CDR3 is TGTGCCAGTAGTAGGTTGGGGATGAACACTGAAGCTTTCTTT. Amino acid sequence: CASSRLGMNTEAFF.

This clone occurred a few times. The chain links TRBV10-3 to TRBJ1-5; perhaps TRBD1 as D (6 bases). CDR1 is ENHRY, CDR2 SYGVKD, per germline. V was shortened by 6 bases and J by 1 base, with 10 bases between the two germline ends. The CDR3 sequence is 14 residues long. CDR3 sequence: CAISEQGSNQPQHF. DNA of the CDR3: TGTGCCATCAGCGAACAGGGCAGCAATCAGCCCCAGCATTTT.

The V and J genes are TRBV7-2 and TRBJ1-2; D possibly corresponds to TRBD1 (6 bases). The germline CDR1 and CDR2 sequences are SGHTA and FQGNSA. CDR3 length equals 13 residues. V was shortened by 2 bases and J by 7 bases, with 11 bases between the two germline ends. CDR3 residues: CASSLPGALGYTF. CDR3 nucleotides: TGTGCCAGCAGCTTACCGGGGGCTCTTGGCTACACCTTC. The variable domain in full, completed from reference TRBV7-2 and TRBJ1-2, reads GAGVSQSPSNKVTEKGKDVELRCDPISGHTALYWYRQSLGQGLEFLIYFQGNSAPDKSGLPSDRFSAERTGGSVSTLTIQRTQQEDSAVYLCASSLPGALGYTFGSGTRLTVV.

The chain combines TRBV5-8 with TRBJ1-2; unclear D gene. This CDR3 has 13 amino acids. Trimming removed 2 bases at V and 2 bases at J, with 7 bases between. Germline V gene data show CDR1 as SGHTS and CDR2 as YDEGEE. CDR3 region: CASSFSTNYGYTF. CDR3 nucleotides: TGTGCCAGCAGCTTTTCGACGAACTATGGCTACACCTTC.

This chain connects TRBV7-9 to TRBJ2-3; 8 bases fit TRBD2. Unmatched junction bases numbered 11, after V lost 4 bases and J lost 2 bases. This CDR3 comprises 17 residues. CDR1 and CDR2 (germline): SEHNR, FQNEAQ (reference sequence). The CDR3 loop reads CASSSRTSKAVTDTQYF. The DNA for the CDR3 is TGTGCCAGCAGCTCCCGGACTAGCAAGGCTGTCACAGATACGCAGTATTTT.

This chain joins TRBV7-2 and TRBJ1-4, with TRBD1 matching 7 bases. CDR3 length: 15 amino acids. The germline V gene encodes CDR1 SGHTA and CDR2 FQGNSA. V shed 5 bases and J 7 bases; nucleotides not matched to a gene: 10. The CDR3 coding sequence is TGTGCCAGCAGCGGCGCAGGGGGAATAGGTGAAAAACTGTTTTTT. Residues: CASSGAGGIGEKLFF. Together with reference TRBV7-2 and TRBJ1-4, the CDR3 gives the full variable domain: GAGVSQSPSNKVTEKGKDVELRCDPISGHTALYWYRQSLGQGLEFLIYFQGNSAPDKSGLPSDRFSAERTGGSVSTLTIQRTQQEDSAVYLCASSGAGGIGEKLFFGSGTQLSVL.

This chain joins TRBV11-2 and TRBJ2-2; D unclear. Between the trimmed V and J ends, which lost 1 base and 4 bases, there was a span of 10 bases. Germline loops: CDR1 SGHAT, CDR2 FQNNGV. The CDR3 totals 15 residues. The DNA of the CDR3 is TGTGCCAGCAGCTTAGGATTAGTCTCCACCGGGGAGCTGTTTTTT. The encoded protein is CASSLGLVSTGELFF.

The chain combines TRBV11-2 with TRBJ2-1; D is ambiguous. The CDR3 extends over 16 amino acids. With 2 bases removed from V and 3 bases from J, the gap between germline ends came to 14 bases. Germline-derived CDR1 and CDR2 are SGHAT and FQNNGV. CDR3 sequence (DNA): TGTGCCAGCAGCTTACGGGCGGTAACTCTCTACAATGAGCAGTTCTTC. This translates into CASSLRAVTLYNEQFF.

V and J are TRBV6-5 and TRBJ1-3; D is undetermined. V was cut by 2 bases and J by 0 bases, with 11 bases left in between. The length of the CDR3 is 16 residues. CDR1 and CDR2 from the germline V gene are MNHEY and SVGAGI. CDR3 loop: CASSYGQAYSGNTIYF. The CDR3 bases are TGTGCCAGCAGTTACGGGCAGGCCTACTCTGGAAACACCATATATTTT.

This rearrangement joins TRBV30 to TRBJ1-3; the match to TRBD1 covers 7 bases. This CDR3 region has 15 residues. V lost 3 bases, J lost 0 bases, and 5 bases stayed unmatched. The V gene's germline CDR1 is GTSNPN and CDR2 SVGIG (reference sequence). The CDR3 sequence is CAWRSQGNSGNTIYF. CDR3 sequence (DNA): TGTGCCTGGAGATCACAGGGGAACTCTGGAAACACCATATATTTT.

CDR3 DNA sequence: TGTGCCTGGACCCCCATGGACAGAGAGAACTATGGCTACACCTTC. This sequence encodes CAWTPMDRENYGYTF. The chain links TRBV30 to TRBJ1-2; TRBD1 is a possible D gene (6 bases). The V end lost 4 bases, the J end lost 2 bases, and 17 bases lay between the germline ends. Germline V gives CDR1 GTSNPN, CDR2 SVGIG (reference sequence). The CDR3 is 15 amino acids.

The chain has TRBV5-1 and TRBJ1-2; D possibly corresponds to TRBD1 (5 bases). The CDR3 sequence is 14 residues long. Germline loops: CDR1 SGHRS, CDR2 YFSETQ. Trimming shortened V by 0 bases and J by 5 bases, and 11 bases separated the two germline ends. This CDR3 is CASSLEPGIYGYTF. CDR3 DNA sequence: TGCGCCAGCAGCTTGGAGCCAGGGATATATGGCTACACCTTC.

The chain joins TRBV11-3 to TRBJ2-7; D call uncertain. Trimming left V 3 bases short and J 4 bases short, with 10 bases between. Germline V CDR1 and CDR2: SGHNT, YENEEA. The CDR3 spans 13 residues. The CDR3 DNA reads TGTGCCAGCAGCTTGTACAGTGGGTACGAGCAGTACTTC. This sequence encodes CASSLYSGYEQYF.

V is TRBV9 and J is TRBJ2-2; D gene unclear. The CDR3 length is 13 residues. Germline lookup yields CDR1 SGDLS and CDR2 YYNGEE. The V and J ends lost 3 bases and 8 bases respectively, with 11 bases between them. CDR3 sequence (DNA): TGTGCCAGCAGCGGGGCGGCGGAGGGGGAGCTGTTTTTT. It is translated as CASSGAAEGELFF.